Here is one T cell receptor (beta chain) with its context. Its antigen remains unknown. The data originate from a study of a mutant IDH1 vaccine in newly diagnosed glioma. At the level of the study: Patients received vaccination from 4-6 weeks after radiotherapy alone, or with temozolomide cycles.

The method was immunoSEQ multiplex PCR; TCRdb's version includes in-frame clones alone and lacks a portion of them. The sample contains some 55,000 clones, just under 90% of which appear only once. Germline V gene sequence: CDR1 SGHRS, CDR2 YFSETQ. V was clipped by 6 bases and J by 8 bases, with 20 bases between them. The CDR3 totals 14 residues. Time point defined: week 5, during vaccination. Vaccination used 300 ug of mutant IDH1 20-mer peptide per dose, with topical imiquimod. The donors' diagnosis was new WHO grade 3 or 4 astrocytoma that was IDH1-mutant and ATRX-lost. This clonotype originated in a woman between 40 and 50 years old with glioma. The source was PBMCs, collected from a glioma patient whose treatment included an IDH1 peptide vaccine. The V gene is TRBV5-1, the J gene TRBJ1-1; TRBD1 might be the D (6 bases). In nucleotides, the CDR3 is TGCGCCAGCACCCCCGGCGGGGGGGCTCGGGAAGCTTTCTTT. As protein: CASTPGGGAREAFF.